These 22 T cell receptor beta chains share one sample of origin, sequenced in a study of T-cell reconstitution after alpha-beta-depleted transplantation in children. Unique molecular identifiers featured in how the TCRbeta library was prepared. Using its own MiXCR run on the PCR reads, TCRdb lists one record per CDR3 protein. The table has around 370,000 distinct CDR3 sequences, about 9.4% seen once; the top ten hold 2% to 3%. The sequenced sample was PBMCs from the stem cell graft donor, obtained from the stem cell graft. The origin of the receptors is a human donor who donated a stem cell graft to a child with acute lymphoblastic leukemia.

This clonotype was detected only a few times. The chain joins TRBV7-9 to TRBJ2-7; TRBD2 matches 8 bases. The CDR3 loop spans 14 amino acids. J gave up 3 bases and V 5 bases, and 6 bases lay outside the gene matches. Germline V gene sequence: CDR1 SEHNR, CDR2 FQNEAQ (reference sequence). This CDR3 is CASSLSGGGYEQYF. For the CDR3, the DNA is TGTGCCAGCAGCCTTTCCGGGGGGGGCTACGAGCAGTACTTC.

This clonotype was picked up a small number of times. The CDR3 coding sequence is TGTGCCAGCAGCTTGGGTGCAGGGGGCGCGTTGGGCGGCTACACCTTC. This translates into CASSLGAGGALGGYTF. V and J are TRBV7-8 and TRBJ1-2, with 8 bases fitting TRBD1. CDR3 length: 16 amino acids. Losses at the gene ends were 3 bases for V and 8 bases for J; bases not matched to a gene: 14. Germline CDR1 is SGHVS and CDR2 is FQNEAQ.

Comment on this clonotype: At one end the junction does not follow the germline gene, possibly because of a read error. V gene TRBV11-3 combines with J gene TRBJ1-1; D gene ambiguous. CDR1 and CDR2 from the germline V gene are SGHNT and YENEEA. The CDR3 sequence is 13 residues long. The CDR3 region has the DNA TGTGCCAGCAGCTTAGCGGGGAACACTAAAGCTTTCTTT. Its translation is CASSLAGNTKAFF.

The rearrangement joins TRBV9 to TRBJ1-1; D is undetermined. The germline gives CDR1 SGDLS, CDR2 YYNGEE. The V end was cut by 0 bases, the J end by 0 bases, with 3 bases between. The CDR3 has 13 residues. The CDR3 sequence: CASSVAVNTEAFF. Written as DNA, the CDR3 is TGTGCCAGCAGCGTAGCAGTGAACACTGAAGCTTTCTTT.

In its sample, this clonotype was seen a few times. This chain joins TRBV12-3 or TRBV12-4 and TRBJ2-1; 7 bases align to TRBD2. The CDR3 length is 14 residues. The V gene end was trimmed by 4 bases and the J gene end by 4 bases; junction bases not matched to a gene: 4. CDR3 sequence: CASSYSREYNEQFF. CDR3 DNA: TGTGCCAGCAGTTACTCGCGGGAGTACAATGAGCAGTTCTTC.

In its sample, this clonotype was seen a few times. The chain joins TRBV27 to TRBJ2-7; D is possibly TRBD1 (6 bases). Trimming took off 5 bases at V and 8 bases at J, with 16 bases between the two ends. Germline-derived CDR1 and CDR2 are MNHEY and SMNVEV (reference sequence). This CDR3 contains 13 residues. As DNA, the CDR3 is TGTGCCAGCAGTCCCCCCCGGGACACCAAGCAGTACTTC. This gives the protein CASSPPRDTKQYF.

The chain links TRBV5-1 to TRBJ2-1; D not certain. Trimming removed 4 bases from V and 8 bases from J, with 19 bases in between. The CDR3 loop spans 15 amino acids. Germline CDR1 SGHRS, CDR2 YFSETQ. This chain's CDR3 is CASSVDSPRYDEQFF. The DNA of the CDR3 is TGCGCCAGCAGCGTCGACTCCCCCAGGTACGATGAGCAGTTCTTC. The full variable domain, rest sourced from reference TRBV5-1 and TRBJ2-1, is KAGVTQTPRYLIKTRGQQVTLSCSPISGHRSVSWYQQTPGQGLQFLFEYFSETQRNKGNFPGRFSGRQFSNSRSEMNVSTLELGDSALYLCASSVDSPRYDEQFFGPGTRLTVL.

This rearrangement joins TRBV5-5 to TRBJ2-6; weak D call: TRBD1 (6 bases). Germline V gene lookup returns CDR1 SGHKS and CDR2 YYEKEE (reference sequence). Trimming stripped 2 bases from V and 0 bases from J, with 15 bases between. This CDR3 spans 18 amino acids. In DNA form, the CDR3 reads TGTGCCAGCAGCTTACAGGGTTGGGATAGCTCTGGGGCCAACGTCCTGACTTTC. This encodes CASSLQGWDSSGANVLTF.

This clonotype was counted only a few times. V gene TRBV30 combines with J gene TRBJ2-7; tentatively, D is TRBD1 or TRBD2 (5 bases each). The ends were cut back, 0 bases at V and 4 bases at J, with 13 bases in the middle. Germline lookup yields CDR1 GTSNPN and CDR2 SVGIG (reference sequence). This CDR3 contains 14 residues. CDR3 bases: TGTGCCTGGAGTGTGCTGCAGGGAGTGTACGAGCAGTACTTC. Amino acids: CAWSVLQGVYEQYF.

As to this clonotype: Just one base apart from a much larger clone, this may be a read error. V gene TRBV4-1 combines with J gene TRBJ2-5; 9 bases match TRBD1. CDR1 MGHRA and CDR2 YSYEKL come from the germline V gene. Trimming removed 6 bases from V and 5 bases from J; junction bases left unmatched: 10. The CDR3 contains 15 residues. CDR3 bases: TGCGCCAGCAGTCTCCCGGGACAGGGTTTCGAGACCCAGTACTTC. This gives the protein CASSLPGQGFETQYF.

This clonotype was counted at least ten times. The rearrangement joins TRBV11-2 to TRBJ2-3, with TRBD2 matching 10 bases. This CDR3 contains 15 residues. Trimming cost V 1 base and J 6 bases; bases outside gene matches: 4. Germline values: CDR1 SGHAT, CDR2 FQNNGV. The CDR3 is CASSLGLAGVDTQYF. The CDR3 coding sequence is TGTGCCAGCAGCTTAGGGCTAGCGGGAGTGGATACGCAGTATTTT. The full variable domain, completed using reference TRBV11-2 and TRBJ2-3, is EAGVAQSPRYKIIEKRQSVAFWCNPISGHATLYWYQQILGQGPKLLIQFQNNGVVDDSQLPKDRFSAERLKGVDSTLKIQPAKLEDSAVYLCASSLGLAGVDTQYFGPGTRLTVL.

The chain joins TRBV5-5 to TRBJ2-4, with D perhaps TRBD1 or TRBD2 (5 bases each). The ends were cut back, 6 bases at V and 0 bases at J, with 19 bases in the middle. CDR1 is SGHKS, CDR2 YYEKEE, per germline (reference sequence). There are 17 residues in the CDR3. CDR3 loop: CASTEMGPQGAKNIQYF. CDR3 sequence (DNA): TGTGCCAGCACCGAGATGGGACCCCAAGGAGCCAAAAACATTCAGTACTTC.

In its sample, this clonotype was seen a few times. The chain couples TRBV5-6 to TRBJ2-4; no definite D call. The CDR3 has 12 amino acids. Trimming cost V 0 bases and J 13 bases, with 11 bases left between them. Germline CDR1 reads SGHDT; CDR2 reads YYEEEE. The DNA of the CDR3 is TGTGCCAGCAGCTTGGCCTCAGGCCGGCAGTACTTC. Amino acids: CASSLASGRQYF.

This clonotype has just a few counts. As DNA, the CDR3 is TGTGCCAGCGGTTTCCTGGCGGCGGCCGGGGAGCTGTTTTTT. This encodes CASGFLAAAGELFF. J is TRBJ2-2 and V is TRBV6-5; D remains unclear. Germline V lookup: CDR1 MNHEY, CDR2 SVGAGI. The CDR3 has 14 residues. Trimming removed 8 bases at V and 6 bases at J, with 16 bases between.

CDR3 loop: CASSYGGTDANYGYTF. CDR3 nucleotide sequence: TGTGCCAGCAGCTATGGTGGGACAGACGCTAACTATGGCTACACCTTC. The chain combines TRBV6-5 with TRBJ1-2; 7 bases agree with TRBD1. This CDR3 spans 16 amino acids. Germline V gene data show CDR1 as MNHEY and CDR2 as SVGAGI. Trimming took 6 bases from V and 0 from J; bases not matched to a gene: 10.

The V gene is TRBV10-3, the J gene TRBJ2-1; D is unresolved. This CDR3 is built from 11 residues. CDR1 is ENHRY, CDR2 SYGVKD, per germline. V gave up 1 base and J gave up 8 bases, with 3 bases separating them. The CDR3 protein is CAISEWHEQFF. The CDR3 DNA sequence: TGTGCCATCAGTGAGTGGCATGAGCAGTTCTTC.

The rearrangement links TRBV2 to TRBJ2-3; no clear D gene. The V end lost 2 bases, the J end lost 6 bases, and 3 bases lay between the germline ends. The CDR3 is made up of 11 amino acids. Germline V CDR1 and CDR2: SNHLY, FYNNEI. In DNA form, the CDR3 reads TGTGCCAGCAGTGAACTGGATACGCAGTATTTT. It yields the protein CASSELDTQYF. Drawing the rest from reference TRBV2 and TRBJ2-3, the complete variable domain is EPEVTQTPSHQVTQMGQEVILRCVPISNHLYFYWYRQILGQKVEFLVSFYNNEISEKSEIFDDQFSVERPDGSNFTLKIRSTKLEDSAMYFCASSELDTQYFGPGTRLTVL.

The gene calls are TRBV10-3 and TRBJ2-5, with 8 nucleotides matching TRBD1. In germline, CDR1 is ENHRY, CDR2 SYGVKD. The CDR3 sequence is 13 residues long. The ends lost 8 bases at V and 3 bases at J; junction bases unmatched: 5. The CDR3 DNA sequence: TGTGCCATCTCCCAGGACAGGGAAGAGACCCAGTACTTC. It translates to CAISQDREETQYF.

This chain connects TRBV28 to TRBJ2-5, with D possibly being TRBD1 or TRBD2 (5 bases each). Trimming shortened V by 6 bases and J by 12 bases, and 38 bases separated the two germline ends. CDR1 MDHEN and CDR2 SYDVKM come from the germline V gene. The CDR3 totals 19 residues. CDR3 residues: CASSKSGTGDEGFRTRKYF. The CDR3 DNA is TGTGCCAGCAGCAAAAGTGGTACAGGCGACGAGGGATTCAGAACGAGGAAGTACTTC.

This clonotype was picked up many times. The chain has TRBV29-1 and TRBJ2-5; 13 positions match TRBD2. The CDR3 is 15 residues long. The V gene end was trimmed by 7 bases and the J gene end by 5 bases; junction bases not matched to a gene: 10. Germline CDR1 is SQVTM and CDR2 is ANQGSEA. In DNA, the CDR3 is TGCAGCGGCCGGACTAGCGGGAGTACGAGGGAGACCCAGTACTTC. Translating gives CSGRTSGSTRETQYF.

This chain uses TRBV27 with TRBJ2-3; 16 bases are a match to TRBD2. The CDR3 has 19 residues. Germline assignment: CDR1 MNHEY and CDR2 SMNVEV (reference sequence). V gave up 1 base and J gave up 6 bases; unmatched junction bases: 10. CDR3: CASSLWGTSGRGAEDTQYF. DNA for the CDR3: TGTGCCAGCAGTTTATGGGGGACTAGCGGGAGGGGAGCTGAGGATACGCAGTATTTT.

The table lists this clonotype with a few counts. The CDR3 reads CASRLTGAAEAFF. CDR3 nucleotides: TGTGCCAGCAGACTGACAGGGGCGGCTGAAGCTTTCTTT. The rearrangement joins TRBV6-1 to TRBJ1-1; TRBD1 aligns across 8 bases. Germline V CDR1 and CDR2: MNHNS, SASEGT. The CDR3 sequence is 13 residues long. Losses at the gene ends were 6 bases for V and 6 bases for J; bases not matched to a gene: 6.